These 5 T cell receptor beta chains originate from one sample sequenced in a study of OX40 agonist ivuxolimab in advanced cancers. Clones were read by immunoSEQ multiplex PCR, and TCRdb kept only the in-frame ones, dropping some. The data contain 77,000 or so clones, 84% of them singletons. The sample consisted of CD4+ or CD8+ T cells sorted from blood, taken in a trial of the OX40 agonist ivuxolimab. Receptors originate from an adult with an advanced solid tumor such as melanoma, head and neck, liver or kidney cancer.

The chain links TRBV14 to TRBJ2-2; 9 positions match TRBD2. V trimming: 1 base; J trimming: 0 bases; junction bases outside the gene matches: 0. Germline loops: CDR1 SGHDN, CDR2 FVKESK. This CDR3 contains 16 residues. CDR3 sequence: CASSQGLAANTGELFF. The CDR3 bases are TGTGCCAGCAGCCAAGGACTAGCGGCGAACACCGGGGAGCTGTTTTTT.

This chain joins TRBV28 and TRBJ1-3, with D maybe TRBD1 (6 bases). This CDR3 has 17 amino acids. Per germline, CDR1 MDHEN and CDR2 SYDVKM. Trimming stripped 6 bases from V and 4 bases from J, with 22 bases between. In DNA form, the CDR3 reads TGTGCCAGCAGCCCTGGGGGCCAGACTCCGGGAGGAAACACCATATATTTT. It encodes CASSPGGQTPGGNTIYF. Filled out from reference TRBV28 and TRBJ1-3, the complete variable domain reads DVKVTQSSRYLVKRTGEKVFLECVQDMDHENMFWYRQDPGLGLRLIYFSYDVKMKEKGDIPEGYSVSREKKERFSLILESASTNQTSMYLCASSPGGQTPGGNTIYFGEGSWLTVV.

The rearrangement links TRBV5-6 to TRBJ2-6; 8 bases are shared with TRBD1. This CDR3 contains 19 residues. The J segment lost 0 bases and the V segment lost 4 bases, leaving 12 bases of the junction unmatched. Germline V CDR1 and CDR2: SGHDT, YYEEEE. CDR3 bases: TGTGCCAGCAGCCCTAACCGGGACAGGTTGTACTCTGGGGCCAACGTCCTGACTTTC. Protein: CASSPNRDRLYSGANVLTF.

CDR3 coding DNA: TGCGCCAGCTCGGACGAATACGAGCAGTACTTC. As protein: CASSDEYEQYF. V and J are TRBV5-1 and TRBJ2-7; D unclear. Trimming took 7 bases from V and 4 from J, leaving 9 bases between them. The germline CDR1 and CDR2 sequences are SGHRS and YFSETQ. CDR3 length equals 11 residues.

As concerns this clone: The sample carries other DNA sequences with the same CDR3. J is TRBJ2-7 and V is TRBV5-1; 9 bases map to TRBD2. From germline, CDR1 is SGHRS and CDR2 YFSETQ. The length of the CDR3 is 14 residues. J gave up 4 bases and V 4 bases, and 6 bases lay outside the gene matches. CDR3 protein: CASSLGTSPYEQYF. CDR3 nucleotide sequence: TGCGCCAGCAGCCTCGGGACTAGCCCGTACGAGCAGTACTTC.